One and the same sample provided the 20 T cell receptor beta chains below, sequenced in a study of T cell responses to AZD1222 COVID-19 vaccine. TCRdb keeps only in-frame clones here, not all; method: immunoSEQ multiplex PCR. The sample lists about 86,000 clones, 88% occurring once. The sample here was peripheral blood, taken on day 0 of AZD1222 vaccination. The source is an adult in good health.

CDR3 region: CASSQSESLGGGLDIQYF. CDR3 DNA: TGTGCCAGCAGCCAATCGGAGTCCCTAGGAGGGGGTTTGGACATTCAGTACTTC. This chain connects TRBV16 to TRBJ2-4; D is tentatively TRBD1 or TRBD2 (6 bases each). CDR3 length: 18 residues. V was cut by 0 bases and J by 8 bases, with 23 bases left in between. The V gene's germline CDR1 is KGHSY and CDR2 FQNENV. Complete variable domain (other parts from reference TRBV16 and TRBJ2-4): GEEVAQTPKHLVRGEGQKAKLYCAPIKGHSYVFWYQQVLKNEFKFLISFQNENVFDETGMPKERFSAKCLPNSPCSLEIQATKLEDSAVYFCASSQSESLGGGLDIQYFGAGTRLSVL.

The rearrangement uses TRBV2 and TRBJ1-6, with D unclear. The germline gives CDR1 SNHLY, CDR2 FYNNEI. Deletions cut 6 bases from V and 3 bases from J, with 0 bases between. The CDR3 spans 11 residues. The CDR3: CASSYNSPLHF. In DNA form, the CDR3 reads TGTGCCAGCAGCTATAATTCACCCCTCCACTTT. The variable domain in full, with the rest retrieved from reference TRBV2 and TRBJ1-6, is EPEVTQTPSHQVTQMGQEVILRCVPISNHLYFYWYRQILGQKVEFLVSFYNNEISEKSEIFDDQFSVERPDGSNFTLKIRSTKLEDSAMYFCASSYNSPLHFGNGTRLTVT.

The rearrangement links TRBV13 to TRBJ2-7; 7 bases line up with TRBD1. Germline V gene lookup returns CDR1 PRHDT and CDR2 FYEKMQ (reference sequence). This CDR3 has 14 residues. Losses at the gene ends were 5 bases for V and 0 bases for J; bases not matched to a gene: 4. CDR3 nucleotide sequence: TGTGCCAGCAGCAAACGGGACAGCTCCTACGAGCAGTACTTC. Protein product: CASSKRDSSYEQYF.

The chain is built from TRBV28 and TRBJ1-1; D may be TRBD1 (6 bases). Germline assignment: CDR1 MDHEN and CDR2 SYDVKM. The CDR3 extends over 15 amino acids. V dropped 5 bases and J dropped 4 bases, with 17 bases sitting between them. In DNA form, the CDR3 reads TGTGCCAGCAGTCCTTCACCCGGGGGCGGCACTGAAGCTTTCTTT. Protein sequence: CASSPSPGGGTEAFF. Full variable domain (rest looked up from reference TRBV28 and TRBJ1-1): DVKVTQSSRYLVKRTGEKVFLECVQDMDHENMFWYRQDPGLGLRLIYFSYDVKMKEKGDIPEGYSVSREKKERFSLILESASTNQTSMYLCASSPSPGGGTEAFFGQGTRLTVV.

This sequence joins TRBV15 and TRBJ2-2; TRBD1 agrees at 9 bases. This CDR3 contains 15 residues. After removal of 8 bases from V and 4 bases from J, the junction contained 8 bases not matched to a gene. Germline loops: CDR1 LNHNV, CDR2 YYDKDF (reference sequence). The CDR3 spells CATSPGQGVTGELFF. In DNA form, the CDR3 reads TGTGCCACCTCTCCGGGACAGGGAGTCACCGGGGAGCTGTTTTTT.

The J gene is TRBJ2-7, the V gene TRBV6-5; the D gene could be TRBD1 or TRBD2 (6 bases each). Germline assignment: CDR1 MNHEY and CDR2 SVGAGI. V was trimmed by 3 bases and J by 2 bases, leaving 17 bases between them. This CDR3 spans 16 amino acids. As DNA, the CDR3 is TGTGCCAGCAGTTATGACCGGGGGCTTGATCCCTACGAGCAGTACTTC. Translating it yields CASSYDRGLDPYEQYF.

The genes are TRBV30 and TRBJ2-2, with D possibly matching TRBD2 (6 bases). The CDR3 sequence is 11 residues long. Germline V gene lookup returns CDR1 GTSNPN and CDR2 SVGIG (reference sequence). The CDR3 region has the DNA TGTGGCCTAGCGAGGTCCGGGGAGCTGTTTTTT. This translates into CGLARSGELFF.

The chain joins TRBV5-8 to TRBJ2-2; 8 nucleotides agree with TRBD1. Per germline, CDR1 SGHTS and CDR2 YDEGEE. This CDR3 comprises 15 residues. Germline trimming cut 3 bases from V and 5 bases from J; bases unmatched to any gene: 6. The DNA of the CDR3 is TGTGCCAGCAGCTCGGGACAGGTTCAAACCGGGGAGCTGTTTTTT. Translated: CASSSGQVQTGELFF.

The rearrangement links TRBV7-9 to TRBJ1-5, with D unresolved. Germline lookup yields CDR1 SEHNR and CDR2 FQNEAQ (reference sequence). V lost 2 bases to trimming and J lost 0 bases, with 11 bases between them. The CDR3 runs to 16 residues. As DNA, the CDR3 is TGTGCCAGCAGCTTAAGCTCCGGGAATAGCAATCAGCCCCAGCATTTT. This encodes CASSLSSGNSNQPQHF. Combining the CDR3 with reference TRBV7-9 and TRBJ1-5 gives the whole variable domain DTGVSQNPRHKITKRGQNVTFRCDPISEHNRLYWYRQTLGQGPEFLTYFQNEAQLEKSRLLSDRFSAERPKGSFSTLEIQRTEQGDSAMYLCASSLSSGNSNQPQHFGDGTRLSIL.

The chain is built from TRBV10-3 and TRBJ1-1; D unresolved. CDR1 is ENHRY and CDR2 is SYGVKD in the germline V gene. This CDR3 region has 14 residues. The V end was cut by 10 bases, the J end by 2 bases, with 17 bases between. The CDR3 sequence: CASTGGRANTEAFF. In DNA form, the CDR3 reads TGTGCCAGCACCGGCGGAAGGGCAAACACTGAAGCTTTCTTT.

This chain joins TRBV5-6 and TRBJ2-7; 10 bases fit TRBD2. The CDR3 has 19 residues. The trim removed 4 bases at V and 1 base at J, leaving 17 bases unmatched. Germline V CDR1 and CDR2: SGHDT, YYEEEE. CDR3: CASSRRTGGLAGGSYEQYF. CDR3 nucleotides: TGTGCCAGCAGCCGACGGACAGGAGGTTTAGCGGGAGGTTCCTACGAGCAGTACTTC. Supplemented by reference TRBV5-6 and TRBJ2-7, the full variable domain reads DAGVTQSPTHLIKTRGQQVTLRCSPKSGHDTVSWYQQALGQGPQFIFQYYEEEERQRGNFPDRFSGHQFPNYSSELNVNALLLGDSALYLCASSRRTGGLAGGSYEQYFGPGTRLTVT.

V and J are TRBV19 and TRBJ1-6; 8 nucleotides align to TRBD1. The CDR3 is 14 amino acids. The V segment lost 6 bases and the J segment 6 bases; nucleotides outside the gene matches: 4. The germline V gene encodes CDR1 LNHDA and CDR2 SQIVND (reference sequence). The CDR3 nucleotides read TGTGCCAGTAGACTGGACAGGGCTAATTCACCCCTCCACTTT. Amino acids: CASRLDRANSPLHF.

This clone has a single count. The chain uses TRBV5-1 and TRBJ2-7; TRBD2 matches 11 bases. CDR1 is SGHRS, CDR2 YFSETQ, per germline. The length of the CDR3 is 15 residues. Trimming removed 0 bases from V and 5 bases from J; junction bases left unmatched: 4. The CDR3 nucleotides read TGCGCCAGCAGCTTGGGGACTAGCGGGTCCCACGAGCAGTACTTC. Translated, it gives CASSLGTSGSHEQYF. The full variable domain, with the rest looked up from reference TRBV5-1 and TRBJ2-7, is KAGVTQTPRYLIKTRGQQVTLSCSPISGHRSVSWYQQTPGQGLQFLFEYFSETQRNKGNFPGRFSGRQFSNSRSEMNVSTLELGDSALYLCASSLGTSGSHEQYFGPGTRLTVT.

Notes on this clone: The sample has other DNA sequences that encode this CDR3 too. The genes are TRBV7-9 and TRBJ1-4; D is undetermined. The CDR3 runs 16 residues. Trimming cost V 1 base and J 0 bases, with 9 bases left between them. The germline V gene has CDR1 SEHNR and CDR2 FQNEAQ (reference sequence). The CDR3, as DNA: TGTGCCAGCAGCTTAGTTTCAGGTACAACTAATGAAAAACTGTTTTTT. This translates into CASSLVSGTTNEKLFF.

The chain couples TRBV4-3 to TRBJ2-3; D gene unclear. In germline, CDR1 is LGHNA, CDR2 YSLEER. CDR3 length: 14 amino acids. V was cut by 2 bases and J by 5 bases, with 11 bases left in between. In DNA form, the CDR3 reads TGCGCCAGCAGCCAACTCAAGTCTGGAGATACGCAGTATTTT. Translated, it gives CASSQLKSGDTQYF.

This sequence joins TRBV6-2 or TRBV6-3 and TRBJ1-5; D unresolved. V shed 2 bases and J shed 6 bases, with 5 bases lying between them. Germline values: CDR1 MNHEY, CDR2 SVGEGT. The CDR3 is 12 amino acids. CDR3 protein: CASSYDFQPQHF. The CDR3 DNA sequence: TGTGCCAGCAGTTACGACTTTCAGCCCCAGCATTTT.

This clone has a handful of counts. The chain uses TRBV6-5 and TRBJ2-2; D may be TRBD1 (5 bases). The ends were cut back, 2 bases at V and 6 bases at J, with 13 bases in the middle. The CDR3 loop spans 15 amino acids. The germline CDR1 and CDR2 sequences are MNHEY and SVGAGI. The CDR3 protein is CASSYGARLSGELFF. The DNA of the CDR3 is TGTGCCAGCAGTTACGGGGCCCGCTTGTCCGGGGAGCTGTTTTTT.

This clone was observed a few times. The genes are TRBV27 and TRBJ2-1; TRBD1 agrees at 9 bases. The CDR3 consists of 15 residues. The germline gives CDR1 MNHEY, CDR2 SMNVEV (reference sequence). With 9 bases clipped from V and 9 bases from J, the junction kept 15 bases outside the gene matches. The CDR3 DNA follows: TGTGCCAGTATTTCATTGGGACAGGGAATGGTTGAGCAGTTCTTC. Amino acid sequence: CASISLGQGMVEQFF.

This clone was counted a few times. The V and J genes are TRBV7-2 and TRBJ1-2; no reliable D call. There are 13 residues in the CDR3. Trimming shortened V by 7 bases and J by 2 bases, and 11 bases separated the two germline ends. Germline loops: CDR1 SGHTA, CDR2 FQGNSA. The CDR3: CASNAPGNYGYTF. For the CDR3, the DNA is TGTGCCAGCAACGCGCCGGGGAACTATGGCTACACCTTC.

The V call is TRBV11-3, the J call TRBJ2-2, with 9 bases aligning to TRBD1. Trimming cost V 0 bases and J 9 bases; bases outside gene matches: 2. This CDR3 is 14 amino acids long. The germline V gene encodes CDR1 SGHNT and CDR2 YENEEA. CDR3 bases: TGTGCCAGCAGCTTAGAACAGGGGGCCAGGGAGCTGTTTTTT. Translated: CASSLEQGARELFF.